One and the same sample provided the 30 T cell receptor beta chains below, sequenced in a study of blood T cell repertoires in COVID-19. Sequenced by immunoSEQ multiplex PCR; TCRdb stores in-frame clones only, minus some. The sample consists of about 120,000 clones, under 90% of them appearing once. The sequenced sample consisted of peripheral blood. The source is a woman in her 70s with acute or convalescent COVID-19.

V gene TRBV20-1 combines with J gene TRBJ1-2, with D uncertain. The ends were cut back, 6 bases at V and 7 bases at J, with 9 bases in the middle. CDR1 and CDR2 (germline): DFQATT, SNEGSKA (reference sequence). The CDR3 has 10 residues. The CDR3 region has the DNA TGCAGTGCACCCGTCAGTGGCTACACCTTC. It codes for CSAPVSGYTF.

The chain employs TRBV27 and TRBJ2-7; 9 bases are shared with TRBD1. Unmatched junction bases numbered 12, after V lost 5 bases and J lost 4 bases. The germline gives CDR1 MNHEY, CDR2 SMNVEV (reference sequence). This CDR3 contains 16 residues. As DNA, the CDR3 is TGTGCCAGCAGTACCTCCTCCGGGACAGGGTGGTACGAGCAGTACTTC. It specifies CASSTSSGTGWYEQYF.

CDR3 amino acids: CASLGQKNQPQHF. CDR3 sequence (DNA): TGTGCCAGCCTGGGACAGAAGAATCAGCCCCAGCATTTT. This chain links TRBV2 with TRBJ1-5; 7 nucleotides line up with TRBD1. The CDR3 spans 13 residues. From germline, CDR1 is SNHLY and CDR2 FYNNEI. Trimming took 8 bases from V and 4 from J; bases not matched to a gene: 5.

This sequence joins TRBV3-1 (or the pseudogene TRBV3-2) and TRBJ1-1; 11 bases fit TRBD1. V was clipped by 3 bases and J by 0 bases; unmatched bases: 3. CDR3 length equals 16 residues. Germline V CDR1 and CDR2: LGHDT, YNNKEL (reference sequence). CDR3 bases: TGTGCCAGCAGCCAGGGGACAGGGGGATTGAACACTGAAGCTTTCTTT. Amino acids: CASSQGTGGLNTEAFF.

The chain joins TRBV5-4 to TRBJ1-6, with 10 bases that match TRBD1. V trimming: 4 bases; J trimming: 9 bases; junction bases outside the gene matches: 10. The CDR3 extends over 16 amino acids. Germline CDR1 and CDR2: SGHNT and YYREEE (reference sequence). Here the CDR3 DNA reads TGTGCCAGCAGCCTATTATCCGGGACAGGGGTTTCACCCCTCCACTTT. Encoded protein: CASSLLSGTGVSPLHF.

Only a few counts were recorded for this clone. The gene calls are TRBV11-3 and TRBJ1-6; TRBD1 might be the D (5 bases). The V end lost 4 bases, the J end lost 0 bases, and 13 bases lay between the germline ends. CDR1 and CDR2 from the germline V gene are SGHNT and YENEEA. This CDR3 spans 17 amino acids. CDR3 residues: CASSSGTLSSYNSPLHF. The CDR3 DNA sequence: TGTGCCAGCAGCTCTGGGACTTTAAGCTCCTATAATTCACCCCTCCACTTT.

This chain uses TRBV10-2 with TRBJ1-5; D gene uncertain. Germline values: CDR1 WSHSY, CDR2 SAAADI. CDR3 length: 15 amino acids. V shed 0 bases and J shed 5 bases, with 11 bases lying between them. The chain's CDR3 is CASSESTGEHQPQHF. The CDR3 DNA reads TGCGCCAGCAGTGAGTCGACGGGAGAGCATCAGCCCCAGCATTTT.

The chain recombines TRBV19 with TRBJ1-5, with D tentatively TRBD1 (5 bases). Germline CDR1 and CDR2: LNHDA and SQIVND (reference sequence). The CDR3 length is 14 residues. V lost 3 bases and J 9 bases, leaving 15 bases between the germline ends. The CDR3 loop is CASSMAGQTGPQHF. For the CDR3, the DNA is TGTGCCAGTAGTATGGCAGGGCAAACGGGGCCCCAGCATTTT.

V is TRBV10-3 and J is TRBJ2-3; TRBD2 matches 9 bases. Losses at the gene ends were 1 base for V and 5 bases for J; bases not matched to a gene: 7. This CDR3 is 16 amino acids long. In germline, CDR1 is ENHRY, CDR2 SYGVKD. CDR3 residues: CAISEFGGGAGDTQYF. The CDR3 DNA follows: TGTGCCATCAGTGAGTTTGGCGGGGGGGCTGGAGATACGCAGTATTTT.

CDR3 in DNA: TGTGCCAGCAGCTCAACCGGGACCGGGGAGCTGTTTTTT. It specifies CASSSTGTGELFF. The rearrangement joins TRBV6-2 or TRBV6-3 to TRBJ2-2; D is unclear. CDR3 length: 13 residues. Trimming stripped 6 bases from V and 5 bases from J, with 10 bases between. Germline CDR1 reads MNHEY; CDR2 reads SVGEGT.

Only a few counts were recorded for this clone. V usage is TRBV11-3 and J usage is TRBJ2-7; 8 bases line up with TRBD1. This CDR3 spans 16 amino acids. Germline CDR1 reads SGHNT; CDR2 reads YENEEA. The ends lost 4 bases at V and 3 bases at J; junction bases unmatched: 11. The CDR3 nucleotides read TGTGCCAGCAGCTCATACAAATCAGGGGGCTACTACGAGCAGTACGTC. Protein sequence: CASSSYKSGGYYEQYV.

The table lists this clone with a few counts. The chain couples TRBV7-8 to TRBJ2-1, with 7 bases identical to TRBD1. CDR3 length equals 15 residues. V lost 0 bases to trimming and J lost 4 bases; unmatched junction nucleotides: 3. Germline CDR1 SGHVS, CDR2 FQNEAQ. The CDR3 spells CASSLAGGAYNEQFF. CDR3 nucleotides: TGTGCCAGCAGCTTAGCAGGGGGCGCTTACAATGAGCAGTTCTTC.

The chain is built from TRBV4-1 and TRBJ2-2; 7 bases align to TRBD1. Losses at the gene ends were 5 bases for V and 4 bases for J; bases not matched to a gene: 10. The germline gives CDR1 MGHRA, CDR2 YSYEKL. There are 16 residues in the CDR3. As DNA, the CDR3 is TGCGCCAGCAGCTCTCCCAGACAGGGTCTCACCGGGGAGCTGTTTTTT. Encoded protein: CASSSPRQGLTGELFF.

This chain links TRBV27 with TRBJ2-1; D perhaps matches TRBD2 (6 bases). CDR3 length: 14 amino acids. Germline V gene sequence: CDR1 MNHEY, CDR2 SMNVEV (reference sequence). V was pared by 6 bases and J by 8 bases, with 17 bases between. This CDR3 is CASRGGLGVDEQFF. The CDR3 region has the DNA TGTGCCAGCAGGGGGGGTTTGGGCGTGGATGAGCAGTTCTTC.

The genes are TRBV2 and TRBJ2-3; a possible D gene is TRBD1 (5 bases). This CDR3 is built from 14 residues. The germline V gene encodes CDR1 SNHLY and CDR2 FYNNEI. Deletions cut 7 bases from V and 0 bases from J, with 11 bases between. The CDR3 DNA reads TGTGCCAGCAACCAGGGATTAAGCACAGATACGCAGTATTTT. The encoded protein is CASNQGLSTDTQYF.

The rearrangement joins TRBV15 to TRBJ1-5, with 8 bases aligning to TRBD1. Germline trimming cut 4 bases from V and 5 bases from J; bases unmatched to any gene: 10. The CDR3 is 16 residues long. CDR1 and CDR2 from the germline V gene are LNHNV and YYDKDF (reference sequence). In DNA form, the CDR3 reads TGTGCCACCAGCATAGAACAGGGGGGAGTCCATCAGCCCCAGCATTTT. It specifies CATSIEQGGVHQPQHF. The whole variable domain, remainder taken from reference TRBV15 and TRBJ1-5, is DAMVIQNPRYQVTQFGKPVTLSCSQTLNHNVMYWYQQKSSQAPKLLFHYYDKDFNNEADTPDNFQSRRPNTSFCFLDIRSPGLGDTAMYLCATSIEQGGVHQPQHFGDGTRLSIL.

This sequence joins TRBV5-6 and TRBJ1-2; 8 positions agree with TRBD1. This CDR3 spans 13 amino acids. V shed 3 bases, J shed 8 bases, and the junction held 6 bases outside the gene matches. From germline, CDR1 is SGHDT and CDR2 YYEEEE. The CDR3 region is CASSSRTGRGYTF. CDR3 in DNA: TGTGCCAGCAGCTCTCGGACAGGGAGAGGCTACACCTTC.

The chain joins TRBV24-1 to TRBJ1-5, with a weak D call TRBD1 (6 bases). Looked up from germline, CDR1 is KGHDR and CDR2 is SFDVKD. The CDR3 is 17 amino acids. Trimming took 0 bases from V and 6 from J, leaving 17 bases between them. Written as DNA, the CDR3 is TGTGCCACCAGTGATTTGCATGGCAGGGACATTAGTCAGCCCCAGCATTTT. As protein: CATSDLHGRDISQPQHF.

The CDR3 bases are TGTGCCAGCAGCCCGCTTGGGACAGGGTGGGGCTACACCTTC. As protein: CASSPLGTGWGYTF. V and J are TRBV3-1 (or the pseudogene TRBV3-2) and TRBJ1-2; 9 bases are a match to TRBD1. With 4 bases clipped from V and 8 bases from J, the junction kept 8 bases outside the gene matches. Germline CDR1 LGHDT, CDR2 YNNKEL (reference sequence). This CDR3 is built from 14 residues.

This clone was observed a handful of times. This chain uses TRBV15 with TRBJ2-7; 14 nucleotides agree with TRBD2. The CDR3 loop spans 15 amino acids. The V and J ends lost 4 bases and 7 bases, in that order; junction bases with no gene match: 6. The germline V gene encodes CDR1 LNHNV and CDR2 YYDKDF (reference sequence). The CDR3 loop reads CATSKGTSGGGEQYF. The DNA of the CDR3 is TGTGCCACCAGCAAAGGGACTAGCGGGGGCGGGGAGCAGTACTTC.

V and J are TRBV19 and TRBJ2-7, with 9 positions matching TRBD2. J gave up 5 bases and V 11 bases, and 7 bases lay outside the gene matches. The CDR3 runs 12 residues. CDR1 and CDR2 from the germline V gene are LNHDA and SQIVND (reference sequence). The CDR3 DNA reads as TGTGCCTCCCGGACTAGCGTCGACGAGCAGTACGTC. Its translation: CASRTSVDEQYV.

V and J are TRBV30 and TRBJ2-1; D not certain. The germline V gene has CDR1 GTSNPN and CDR2 SVGIG (reference sequence). V dropped 5 bases and J dropped 10 bases, with 21 bases sitting between them. The CDR3 is 14 residues long. Here the CDR3 DNA reads TGTGCCTGGGGAAGGATCCGTGCCTCCGGGGAGCAGTTCTTC. It is translated as CAWGRIRASGEQFF.

The chain carries TRBV18 and TRBJ1-4; D not certain. The CDR3 has 12 residues. V lost 6 bases and J 8 bases, leaving 10 bases between the germline ends. Looked up from germline, CDR1 is KGHSH and CDR2 is LQKENI. In DNA, the CDR3 is TGTGCCAGCTCCCCCCTAAGAGAAAAACTGTTTTTT. Residues: CASSPLREKLFF.

This chain joins TRBV7-8 and TRBJ1-6; tentative D call: TRBD1 (5 bases). The V and J ends lost 5 bases and 10 bases respectively, with 9 bases between them. Germline V gene sequence: CDR1 SGHVS, CDR2 FQNEAQ. The CDR3 has 12 amino acids. CDR3 sequence reads: CASSPGNSPLHF. CDR3 nucleotides: TGTGCCAGCAGCCCAGGGAACTCACCCCTCCACTTT.

The DNA for the CDR3 is TGTGCCAGCAGCTTGGAGGGGAATGGCTACACCTTC. Translating gives CASSLEGNGYTF. The chain links TRBV5-6 to TRBJ1-2; the D gene is possibly TRBD1 (5 bases). From germline, CDR1 is SGHDT and CDR2 YYEEEE. Trimming removed 0 bases from V and 6 bases from J, with 6 bases in between. The CDR3 is made up of 12 amino acids.

This chain links TRBV27 with TRBJ1-2, with D possibly TRBD1 on 6 matching bases. V lost 6 bases to trimming and J lost 4 bases, with 21 bases between them. The CDR3 sequence is 16 residues long. Germline V gene sequence: CDR1 MNHEY, CDR2 SMNVEV (reference sequence). Here the CDR3 DNA reads TGTGCCAGCAGCCTAGCCGGGTCTGGACAGATCTATGGCTACACCTTC. This encodes CASSLAGSGQIYGYTF.

The gene calls are TRBV7-2 and TRBJ1-5, with D maybe TRBD1 (5 bases). The CDR3 length is 14 residues. Germline V gives CDR1 SGHTA, CDR2 FQGNSA. V was clipped by 3 bases and J by 4 bases, with 10 bases between them. The CDR3: CASSLTPGNQPQHF. The DNA for the CDR3 is TGTGCCAGCAGCTTGACTCCAGGGAATCAGCCCCAGCATTTT.

This chain links TRBV19 with TRBJ1-5, with 8 bases aligning to TRBD1. The trim removed 10 bases at V and 4 bases at J, leaving 15 bases unmatched. CDR1 and CDR2 (germline): LNHDA, SQIVND (reference sequence). The CDR3 covers 16 residues. The CDR3 region has the DNA TGTGCCACCCAACCCTCAGACAGGGGAGGGAATCAGCCCCAGCATTTT. This gives the protein CATQPSDRGGNQPQHF.

The genes are TRBV20-1 and TRBJ1-1; the match to TRBD1 covers 7 bases. CDR1 and CDR2 from the germline V gene are DFQATT and SNEGSKA (reference sequence). There are 14 residues in the CDR3. Unmatched junction bases numbered 5, after V lost 3 bases and J lost 1 base. DNA of the CDR3: TGCAGTGCTAGTAAGAGGGGGCGGAACACTGAAGCTTTCTTT. This encodes CSASKRGRNTEAFF.

This clone was detected a few times. V and J are TRBV29-1 and TRBJ1-5; 10 nucleotides align to TRBD1. There are 13 residues in the CDR3. Losses at the gene ends were 6 bases for V and 7 bases for J; bases not matched to a gene: 6. CDR1 and CDR2 from the germline V gene are SQVTM and ANQGSEA. The chain's CDR3 is CSVGTGAGQPQHF. The CDR3 nucleotides read TGCAGCGTAGGGACAGGGGCGGGCCAGCCCCAGCATTTT.